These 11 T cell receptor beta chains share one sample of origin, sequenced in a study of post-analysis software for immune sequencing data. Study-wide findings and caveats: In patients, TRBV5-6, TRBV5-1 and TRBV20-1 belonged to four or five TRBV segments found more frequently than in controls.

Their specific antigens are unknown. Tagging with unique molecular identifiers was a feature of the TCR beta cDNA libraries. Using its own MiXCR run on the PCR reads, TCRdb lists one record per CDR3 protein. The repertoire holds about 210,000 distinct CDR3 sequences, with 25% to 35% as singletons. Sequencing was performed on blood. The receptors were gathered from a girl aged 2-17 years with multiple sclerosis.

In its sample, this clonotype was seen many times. CDR3 bases: TGTGCCAGCAGTGAACGTACAAGAGGGGAGACCCAGTACTTC. Translation gives CASSERTRGETQYF. This chain uses TRBV2 with TRBJ2-5; possibly TRBD2 for D (5 bases). V was shortened by 2 bases and J by 5 bases, with 12 bases between the two germline ends. In germline, CDR1 is SNHLY, CDR2 FYNNEI. The CDR3 is 14 residues long.

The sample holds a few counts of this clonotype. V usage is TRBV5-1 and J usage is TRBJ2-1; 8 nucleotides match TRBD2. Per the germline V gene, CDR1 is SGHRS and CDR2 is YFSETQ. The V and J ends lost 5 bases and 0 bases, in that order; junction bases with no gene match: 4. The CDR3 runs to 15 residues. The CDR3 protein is CASRRAGGSYNEQFF. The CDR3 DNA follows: TGCGCCAGCAGGCGGGCGGGGGGCTCCTACAATGAGCAGTTCTTC. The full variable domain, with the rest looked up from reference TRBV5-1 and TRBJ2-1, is KAGVTQTPRYLIKTRGQQVTLSCSPISGHRSVSWYQQTPGQGLQFLFEYFSETQRNKGNFPGRFSGRQFSNSRSEMNVSTLELGDSALYLCASRRAGGSYNEQFFGPGTRLTVL.

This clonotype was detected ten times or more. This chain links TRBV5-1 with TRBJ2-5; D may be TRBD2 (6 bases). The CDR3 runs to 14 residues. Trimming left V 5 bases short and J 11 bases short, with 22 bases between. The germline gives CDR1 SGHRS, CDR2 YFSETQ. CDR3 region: CASSPFYGGKEQYF. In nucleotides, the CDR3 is TGCGCCAGCAGTCCTTTTTACGGAGGGAAGGAGCAGTACTTC.

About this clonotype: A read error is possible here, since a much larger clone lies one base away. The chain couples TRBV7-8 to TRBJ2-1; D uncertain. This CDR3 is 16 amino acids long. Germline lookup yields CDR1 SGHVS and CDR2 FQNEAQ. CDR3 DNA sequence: TGTGCCAGCAGCTCACCTGCTGCAGCCTCCCACAATGAGCAGTTCTTC. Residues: CASSSPAAASHNEQFF.

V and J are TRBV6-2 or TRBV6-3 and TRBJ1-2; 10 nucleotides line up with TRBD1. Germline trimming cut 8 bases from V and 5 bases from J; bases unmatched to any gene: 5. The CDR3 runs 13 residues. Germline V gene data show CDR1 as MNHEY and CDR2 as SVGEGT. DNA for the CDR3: TGTGCCAGCCGGACAGGGGGAATGTATGGCTACACCTTC. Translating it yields CASRTGGMYGYTF.

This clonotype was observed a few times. CDR3 DNA sequence: TGTGCCAGCAGCTTAGGGGACGCCGTACGGACGTACTTC. This sequence encodes CASSLGDAVRTYF. The genes are TRBV11-2 and TRBJ2-4, with D possibly being TRBD1 or TRBD2 (5 bases each). The CDR3 consists of 13 residues. CDR1 and CDR2 (germline): SGHAT, FQNNGV. Trimming stripped 1 base from V and 15 bases from J, with 16 bases between.

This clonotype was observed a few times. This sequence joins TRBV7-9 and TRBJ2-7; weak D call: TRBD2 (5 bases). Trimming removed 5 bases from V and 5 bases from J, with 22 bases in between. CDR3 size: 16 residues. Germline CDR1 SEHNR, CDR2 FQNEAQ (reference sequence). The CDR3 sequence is CASSLRTGMGSDEQYF. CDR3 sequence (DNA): TGTGCCAGCAGCCTTCGGACCGGGATGGGAAGCGACGAGCAGTACTTC.

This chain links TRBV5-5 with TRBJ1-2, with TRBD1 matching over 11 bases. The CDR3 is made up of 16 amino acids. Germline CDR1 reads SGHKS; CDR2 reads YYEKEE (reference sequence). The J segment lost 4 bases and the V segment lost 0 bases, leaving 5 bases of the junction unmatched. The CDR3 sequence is CASSLVGTGGLYGYTF. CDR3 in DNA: TGTGCCAGCAGCTTGGTAGGGACAGGGGGTCTCTATGGCTACACCTTC.

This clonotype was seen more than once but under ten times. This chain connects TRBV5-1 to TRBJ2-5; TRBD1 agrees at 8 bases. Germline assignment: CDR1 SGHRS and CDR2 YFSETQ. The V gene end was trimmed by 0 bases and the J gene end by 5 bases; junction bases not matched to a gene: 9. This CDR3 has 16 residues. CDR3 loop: CASSLGLQGAKETQYF. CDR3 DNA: TGCGCCAGCAGCTTGGGTCTCCAGGGGGCTAAGGAGACCCAGTACTTC.

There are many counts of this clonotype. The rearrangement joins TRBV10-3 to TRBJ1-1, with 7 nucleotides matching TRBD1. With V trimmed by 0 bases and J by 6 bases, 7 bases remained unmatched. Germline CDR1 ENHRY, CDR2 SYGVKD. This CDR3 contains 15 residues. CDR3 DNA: TGTGCCATCAGTGAGTCCCCGGGACAGAGGGCTGAAGCTTTCTTT. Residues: CAISESPGQRAEAFF.

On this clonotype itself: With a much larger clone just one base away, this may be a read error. CDR3 DNA sequence: TGCAGTGCTCCCGGGACTAGCGGTTCGGAGCAGTACTTC. This translates into CSAPGTSGSEQYF. This sequence joins TRBV20-1 and TRBJ2-4, with 11 positions matching TRBD2. After removal of 5 bases from V and 13 bases from J, the junction contained 10 bases not matched to a gene. Germline CDR1 DFQATT, CDR2 SNEGSKA (reference sequence). The CDR3 loop spans 13 amino acids.